Given below is one T cell receptor (beta chain) in context. Relative to the germline gene, one junction end is altered; a read error may explain this. This CDR3 is built from 14 residues. CDR1 and CDR2 (germline): LGHNA, YSLEER. This record comes from a study of blood T cell repertoires in COVID-19. Data came from immunoSEQ multiplex PCR; TCRdb stores just in-frame clones and leaves some out. In the table there are 190,000 or so clones, around 89% of which are singletons. The receptor's source is a man between 25 and 39 years old who had recovered from COVID-19. The gene calls are TRBV4-3 and TRBJ1-6, with D maybe TRBD1 (5 bases). The sequencing sample was made of PBMCs or T cells enriched from blood (not recorded which). The CDR3 DNA follows: TGCGTCAGCAGCCAAGACAGTTCAGATTCACCCCTCCACTTT. Translation gives CVSSQDSSDSPLHF.